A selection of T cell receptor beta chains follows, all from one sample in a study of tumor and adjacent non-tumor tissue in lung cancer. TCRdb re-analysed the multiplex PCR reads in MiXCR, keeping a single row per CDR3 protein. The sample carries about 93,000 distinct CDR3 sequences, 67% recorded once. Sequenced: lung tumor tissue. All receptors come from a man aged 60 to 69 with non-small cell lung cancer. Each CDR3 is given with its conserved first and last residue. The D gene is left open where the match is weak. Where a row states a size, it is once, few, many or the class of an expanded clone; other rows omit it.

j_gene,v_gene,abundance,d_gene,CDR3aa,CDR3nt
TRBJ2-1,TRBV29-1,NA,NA,CSGWINIVQFF,TGCAGCGGGTGGATTAACATTGTGCAGTTCTTC
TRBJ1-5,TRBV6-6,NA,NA,CASRPRVTVFGNQPQHF,TGTGCCAGCAGGCCACGTGTCACGGTGTTTGGCAATCAGCCCCAGCATTTT
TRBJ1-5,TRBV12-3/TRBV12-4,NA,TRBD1,CANSSPRGTGGNQPQHF,TGTGCCAACAGTTCCCCCCGCGGGACAGGGGGCAATCAACCCCAGCATTTT
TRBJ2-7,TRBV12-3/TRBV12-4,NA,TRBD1,CTSTMTGGEQYF,TGTACAAGCACCATGACAGGGGGCGAGCAGTACTTC
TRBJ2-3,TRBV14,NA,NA,CVSSQAQRGNTDTRYF,TGTGTCAGTAGCCAAGCCCAAAGAGGGAACACAGATACGCGGTATTTT
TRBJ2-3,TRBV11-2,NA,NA,CASSIVCISTDTQYF,TGTGCCAGCAGCATAGTCTGTATTAGCACAGATACGCAGTATTTT
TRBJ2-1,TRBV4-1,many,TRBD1,CASSQAAGTEYNEQFF,TGCGCCAGCAGCCAAGCTGCCGGGACAGAGTACAATGAGCAGTTCTTC
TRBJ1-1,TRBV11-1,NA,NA,CASSFRRGPDTEAFF,TGTGCCAGTAGCTTTAGGAGGGGCCCGGACACTGAAGCTTTCTTT
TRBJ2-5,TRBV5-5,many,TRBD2,CASSLVAGDQETQYF,TGTGCCAGCAGCTTAGTAGCGGGGGACCAAGAGACCCAGTACTTC
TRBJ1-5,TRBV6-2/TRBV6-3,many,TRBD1,CASSWDSGQPQHF,TGTGCCAGCAGTTGGGACAGTGGGCAGCCCCAGCATTTT
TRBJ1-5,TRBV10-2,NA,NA,CASSVLKVGQPQHF,TGCGCCAGCAGTGTTTTGAAGGTGGGTCAGCCCCAGCATTTT
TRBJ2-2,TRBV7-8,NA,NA,CASSLGTDTAELFF,TGTGCAAGCAGCTTAGGGACGGACACCGCGGAGCTGTTTTTT
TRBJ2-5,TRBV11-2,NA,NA,CASILGGSVQETQYF,TGTGCCAGCATCTTAGGAGGGTCAGTCCAAGAGACCCAATACTTC
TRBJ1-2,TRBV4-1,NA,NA,CASSQANRNYGYTF,TGTGCCAGCAGCCAAGCTAACAGGAACTATGGCTACACCTTC
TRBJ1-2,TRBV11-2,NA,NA,CASSLLIGPDSNYGYTF,TGTGCCAGCAGCTTATTGATAGGCCCGGACAGTAACTATGGCTACACCTTC
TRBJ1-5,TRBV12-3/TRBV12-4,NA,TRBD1,CASCNRGRQPQQF,TGTGCCAGCTGCAACAGGGGCAGACAGCCCCAACAATTT
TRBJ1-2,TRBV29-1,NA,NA,CSVEVRLTHGYTF,TGCAGCGTTGAAGTTAGGTTGACCCATGGGTACACCTTC
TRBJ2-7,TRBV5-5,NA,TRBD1,CASSSAPISGTGGREQYF,TGTGCCAGCAGCTCGGCGCCAATATCCGGGACAGGGGGTAGGGAGCAGTACTTC
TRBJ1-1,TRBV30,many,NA,CAWSVGYPEAFF,TGTGCCTGGAGTGTAGGATATCCTGAAGCTTTCTTT
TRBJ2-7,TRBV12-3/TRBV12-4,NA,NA,CASSPLRIGNSYEQNF,TGTGCCAGCAGTCCCCTCCGGATAGGGAACTCCTACGAGCAGAACTTC
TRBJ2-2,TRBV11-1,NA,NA,CASSRTARVGGELFF,TGTGCCAGCAGCCGGACAGCTCGAGTGGGCGGGGAGCTGTTTTTT
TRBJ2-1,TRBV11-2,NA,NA,CAISLASGTGFYEQFF,TGTGCCATCAGCTTAGCTTCAGGAACAGGGTTCTATGAGCAGTTCTTC
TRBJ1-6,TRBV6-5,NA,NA,CACSPTGTLNSPPHF,TGTGCCTGCAGCCCCACCGGGACACTTAATTCACCCCCCCACTTT
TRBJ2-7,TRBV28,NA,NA,CVNSDSPSSYEQYF,TGTGTCAACTCGGACAGCCCCAGCTCCTACGAGCAGTACTTC
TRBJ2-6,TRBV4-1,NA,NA,CANSQEGSGVNVLTF,TGCGCCAACAGTCAAGAAGGGTCTGGGGTCAACGTCCTGACTTTC
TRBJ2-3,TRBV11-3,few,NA,CVSSPRLSADTQYF,TGTGTCAGCAGCCCCAGACTATCGGCAGATACGCAGTATTTT
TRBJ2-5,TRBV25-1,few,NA,CASSESRFGGVETQYF,TGTGCCAGCAGTGAATCCAGGTTTGGAGGGGTAGAGACCCAGTACTTC
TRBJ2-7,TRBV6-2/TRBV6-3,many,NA,CASSYTDLTYEQYF,TGTGCCAGCAGCTATACGGACCTAACCTACGAGCAGTACTTC
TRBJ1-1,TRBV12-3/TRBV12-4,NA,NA,CVSTKDGMNTETFF,TGTGTCAGCACCAAGGACGGGATGAACACTGAAACTTTCTTT
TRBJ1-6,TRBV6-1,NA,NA,CASSEAGVNSRLHF,TGCGCCAGCAGTGAGGCAGGGGTGAATTCACGCCTCCACTTT
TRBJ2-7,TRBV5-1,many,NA,CASSFWTADFEQYF,TGCGCCAGCAGCTTTTGGACAGCAGATTTCGAGCAGTACTTC
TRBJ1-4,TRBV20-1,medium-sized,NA,CSVPGPNEKLFF,TGCAGTGTGCCAGGCCCAAATGAAAAACTGTTTTTT
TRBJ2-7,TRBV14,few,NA,CASSQRDGRISYEQYF,TGTGCCAGCAGCCAACGTGACGGGAGAATCTCCTACGAGCAGTACTTC
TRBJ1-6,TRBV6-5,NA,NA,CANNRWRGTNNSPLHF,TGTGCCAACAACCGATGGCGAGGGACAAATAATTCACCCCTCCACTTT
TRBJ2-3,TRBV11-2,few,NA,CTSSPLETDTDTQYF,TGTACCAGCAGCCCACTAGAAACAGACACAGATACGCAATATTTT